These T cell receptor beta chains were read from a single sample in a study of T cells in Graves' hyperthyroidism and ophthalmopathy. TCRdb processed the multiplex PCR reads anew with MiXCR; each CDR3 protein has one entry. This table has roughly 250,000 distinct CDR3 sequences, about 20% appearing once. The sample comprised blood. The receptor source for this set is a man aged 30 to 39 with Graves' ophthalmopathy. Each CDR3 is given with its conserved first and last residue. The D gene is left open where the match is weak. Some rows have no size entry. The others give once, few or many, or a class for an expanded clone.

d_call cdr3_length clone_size j_call v_call cdr3_aa cdr3_nt
TRBD2 17 many TRBJ2-3 TRBV7-2 CASSTQWAGGPLNTQYF TGTGCCAGCAGCACCCAGTGGGCGGGAGGGCCGCTTAACACGCAGTATTTT
TRBD1 17 NA TRBJ2-7 TRBV28 CASSRSIPGTGLYEQYF TGTGCCAGCAGTCGATCGATCCCAGGGACAGGGCTATACGAGCAGTACTTC
NA 13 NA TRBJ1-5 TRBV4-1 CASSQVGFQPQHF TGCGCCAGCAGCCAAGTTGGGTTTCAGCCCCAGCATTTT
NA 17 NA TRBJ1-1 TRBV19 CASSIGGRGALNTEAFF TGTGCCAGTAGTATTGGTGGCAGGGGAGCTTTGAACACTGAAGCTTTCTTT
TRBD1 15 NA TRBJ2-5 TRBV2 CASRSQGAQRETQYF TGTGCCAGCAGGTCCCAGGGGGCGCAAAGGGAGACCCAGTACTTC
NA 14 many TRBJ1-1 TRBV30 CAWGRHSSNTEAFF TGTGCCTGGGGGAGACACTCGTCGAACACTGAAGCTTTCTTT
TRBD2 13 many TRBJ2-7 TRBV28 CASRRGRASEQYF TGTGCCAGCAGACGAGGGAGGGCCTCCGAGCAGTACTTC
NA 15 NA TRBJ2-1 TRBV5-1 CASSLDYPIYNEQFF TGCGCCAGCAGCTTGGACTATCCAATCTACAATGAGCAGTTCTTC
NA 14 NA TRBJ2-2 TRBV7-9 CASSFGLNHGELFF TGTGCCAGCAGCTTCGGGCTTAATCACGGGGAGCTGTTTTTT
NA 15 NA TRBJ2-3 TRBV7-3 CASSLIGGERDTQYF TGTGCCAGCAGCTTAATAGGGGGAGAGAGAGATACGCAGTATTTT
TRBD1 12 NA TRBJ2-5 TRBV10-3 CAIRDRDETQYF TGTGCCATCCGAGACAGGGACGAGACCCAGTACTTC
NA 16 NA TRBJ2-3 TRBV7-3 CASSFGSSRGSDTQYF TGTGCCAGCAGCTTCGGTTCTAGTCGAGGGTCTGATACGCAGTATTTT
TRBD1 12 many TRBJ2-2 TRBV18 CASRGQSGELFF TGTGCCAGCCGGGGACAGTCCGGGGAGCTGTTTTTT
NA 13 many TRBJ1-1 TRBV30 CAWITHGGTEAFF TGTGCCTGGATAACGCACGGGGGCACTGAAGCTTTCTTT
NA 15 many TRBJ2-1 TRBV12-3/TRBV12-4 CASSFRRQGHNEQFF TGTGCCAGCAGTTTCCGCCGTCAGGGGCACAATGAGCAGTTCTTC
TRBD1 16 few TRBJ2-1 TRBV30 CAWNGGSDRVGDEQFF TGTGCCTGGAATGGGGGTTCGGACAGGGTTGGAGATGAGCAGTTCTTC
NA 17 many TRBJ2-1 TRBV3-1 CASSQTPSGSSYNEQFF TGTGCCAGCAGCCAGACACCGTCAGGTAGCTCCTACAATGAGCAGTTCTTC
NA 15 few TRBJ1-2 TRBV6-1 CASSRRGTGPGGYTF TGTGCCAGCAGTAGACGCGGGACCGGCCCGGGGGGCTACACCTTC
TRBD1 15 few TRBJ2-5 TRBV29-1 CSVEPGQETQETQYF TGCAGCGTTGAACCCGGACAGGAGACTCAAGAGACCCAGTACTTC
NA 12 few TRBJ2-1 TRBV7-2 CASSLNGYEQFF TGTGCCAGCAGCTTAAACGGCTATGAGCAGTTCTTC
TRBD2 13 NA TRBJ2-5 TRBV10-3 CATGTSGNSGEYF TGTGCCACTGGGACTAGCGGGAACTCAGGGGAGTACTTC
NA 13 few TRBJ2-5 TRBV5-1 CASSLGLQETQYF TGCGCCAGCAGCTTGGGCCTACAAGAGACCCAGTACTTC
NA 15 many TRBJ2-6 TRBV3-1 CASSQAWKGANVLTF TGTGCCAGCAGCCAAGCCTGGAAGGGGGCCAACGTCCTGACTTTC
TRBD1 15 NA TRBJ2-1 TRBV28 CASKALRDRWNEQFF TGTGCCAGCAAAGCCCTCCGGGACAGGTGGAATGAGCAGTTCTTC
TRBD2 15 many TRBJ2-7 TRBV20-1 CSADPTSGSSYEQYF TGCAGTGCCGACCCGACTAGCGGGAGCTCCTACGAGCAGTACTTC
TRBD2 15 NA TRBJ2-1 TRBV28 CASSATWTGGNEQFF TGTGCCAGCAGTGCGACCTGGACGGGGGGGAATGAGCAGTTCTTC
NA 14 NA TRBJ1-6 TRBV7-9 CASSSYGGNSPLHF TGTGCCAGCAGCTCTTACGGGGGGAATTCACCCCTCCACTTT
TRBD1 15 many TRBJ1-1 TRBV28 CASSPSGTGYTEAFF TGTGCCAGCAGCCCGTCTGGGACAGGATACACTGAAGCTTTCTTT
NA 13 NA TRBJ2-5 TRBV7-7 CASSLVLMETQYF TGTGCTAGCAGCTTAGTACTTATGGAGACCCAGTACTTC
NA 14 many TRBJ2-1 TRBV7-9 CASSLGGTGYEQFF TGTGCCAGCAGCTTAGGCGGGACTGGCTATGAGCAGTTCTTC
TRBD2 16 NA TRBJ2-1 TRBV6-2/TRBV6-3 CASSFGLAGSYNEQFF TGTGCCAGCAGTTTCGGACTAGCGGGTTCCTACAATGAGCAGTTCTTC
NA 14 many TRBJ2-3 TRBV20-1 CSARVELRGDTQYF TGCAGTGCTAGAGTCGAACTCCGGGGGGATACGCAGTATTTT
NA 12 many TRBJ1-1 TRBV12-3/TRBV12-4 CASVGLNTEAFF TGTGCCAGCGTGGGACTGAACACTGAAGCTTTCTTT
NA 11 few TRBJ2-3 TRBV7-2 CASSGALTQYF TGTGCCAGCAGTGGGGCGCTTACGCAGTATTTT
NA 13 NA TRBJ1-5 TRBV12-3/TRBV12-4 CASSLEGTQPQHF TGTGCCAGCAGTTTAGAGGGGACTCAGCCCCAGCATTTT
NA 16 many TRBJ2-1 TRBV27 CASSDVGLTPYNEQFF TGTGCCAGCAGTGACGTCGGGCTAACTCCCTACAATGAGCAGTTCTTC
TRBD1 15 NA TRBJ2-2 TRBV12-3/TRBV12-4 CASSLRQGQNGELFF TGTGCCAGCAGTCTTCGACAGGGGCAGAACGGGGAGCTGTTTTTT
NA 15 few TRBJ2-3 TRBV13 CASSRGGGDTDTQYF TGTGCCAGCAGCCGGGGCGGCGGGGACACAGATACGCAGTATTTT
NA 13 NA TRBJ1-1 TRBV27 CASSPQMNTEAFF TGTGCCAGTAGCCCACAGATGAACACTGAAGCTTTCTTT
NA 15 NA TRBJ2-3 TRBV15 CATTLTQGSTDTQYF TGTGCCACCACCTTGACCCAGGGCAGCACAGATACGCAGTATTTT
TRBD1 15 many TRBJ2-5 TRBV20-1 CSAIHRDRGQETQYF TGCAGTGCTATACACCGGGACAGGGGCCAAGAGACCCAGTACTTC